Detailed here is one T cell receptor beta chain. Its antigen is undetermined. The data were taken from a study of a mutant IDH1 vaccine in newly diagnosed glioma. Study-level findings and limits: Pseudoprogression seemed unrelated to changes in top peripheral T cell clonotypes. Most patients, 85% to 95%, showed vaccine-induced immune responses.

Time point described: week 11, during vaccination. Each dose of the vaccine consisted of 300 ug of mutant IDH1 20-mer peptide, with topical imiquimod. Trimming took 4 bases from V and 3 from J, leaving 7 bases between them. There are 12 residues in the CDR3. Germline values: CDR1 SGHVS, CDR2 FQNEAQ. Using immunoSEQ multiplex PCR, the repertoire was profiled, and TCRdb retains in-frame clones only, with some absent. The data hold about 110,000 clones, with 75% to 90% observed a single time. The genes are TRBV7-8 and TRBJ2-7; D remains ambiguous. This TCR derives from a woman aged 45 to 65 with glioma. Sequenced material: PBMCs, taken from a glioma patient whose treatment included an IDH1 peptide vaccine. The CDR3 DNA sequence: TGTGCCAGCAGCTCTGCGCGCTACGAGCAGTACTTC. Its translation: CASSSARYEQYF.